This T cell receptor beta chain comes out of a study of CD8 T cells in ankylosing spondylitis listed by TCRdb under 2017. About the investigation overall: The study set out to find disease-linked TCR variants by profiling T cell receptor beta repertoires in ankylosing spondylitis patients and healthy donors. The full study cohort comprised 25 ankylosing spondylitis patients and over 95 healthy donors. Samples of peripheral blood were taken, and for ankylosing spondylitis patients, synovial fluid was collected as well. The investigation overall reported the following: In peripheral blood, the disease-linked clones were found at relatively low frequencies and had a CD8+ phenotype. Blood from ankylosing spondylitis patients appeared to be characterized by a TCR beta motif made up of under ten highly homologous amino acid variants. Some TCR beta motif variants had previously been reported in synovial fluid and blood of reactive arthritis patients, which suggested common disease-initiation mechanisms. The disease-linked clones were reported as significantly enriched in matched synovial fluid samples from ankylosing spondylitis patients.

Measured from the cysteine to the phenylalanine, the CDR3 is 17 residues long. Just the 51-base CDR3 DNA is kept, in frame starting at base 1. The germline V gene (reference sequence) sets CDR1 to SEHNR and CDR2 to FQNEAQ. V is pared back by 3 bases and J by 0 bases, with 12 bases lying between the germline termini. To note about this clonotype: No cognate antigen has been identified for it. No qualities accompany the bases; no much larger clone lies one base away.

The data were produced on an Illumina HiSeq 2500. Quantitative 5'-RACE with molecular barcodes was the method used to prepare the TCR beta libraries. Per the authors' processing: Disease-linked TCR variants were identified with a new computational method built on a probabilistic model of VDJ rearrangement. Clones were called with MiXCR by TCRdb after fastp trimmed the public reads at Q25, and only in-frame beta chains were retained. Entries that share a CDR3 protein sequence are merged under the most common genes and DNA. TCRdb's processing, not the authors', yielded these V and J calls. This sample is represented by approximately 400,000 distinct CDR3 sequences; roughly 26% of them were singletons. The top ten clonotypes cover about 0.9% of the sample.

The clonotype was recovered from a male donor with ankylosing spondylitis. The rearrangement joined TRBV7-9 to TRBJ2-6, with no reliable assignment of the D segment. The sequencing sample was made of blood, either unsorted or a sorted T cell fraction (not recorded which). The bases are TGTGCCAGCAGCTTGTCGACTCGTTCCTCTGGGGCCAACGTCCTGACTTTC. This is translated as CASSLSTRSSGANVLTF. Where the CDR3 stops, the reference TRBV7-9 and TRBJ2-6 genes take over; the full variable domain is DTGVSQNPRHKITKRGQNVTFRCDPISEHNRLYWYRQTLGQGPEFLTYFQNEAQLEKSRLLSDRFSAERPKGSFSTLEIQRTEQGDSAMYLCASSLSTRSSGANVLTFGAGSRLTVL.